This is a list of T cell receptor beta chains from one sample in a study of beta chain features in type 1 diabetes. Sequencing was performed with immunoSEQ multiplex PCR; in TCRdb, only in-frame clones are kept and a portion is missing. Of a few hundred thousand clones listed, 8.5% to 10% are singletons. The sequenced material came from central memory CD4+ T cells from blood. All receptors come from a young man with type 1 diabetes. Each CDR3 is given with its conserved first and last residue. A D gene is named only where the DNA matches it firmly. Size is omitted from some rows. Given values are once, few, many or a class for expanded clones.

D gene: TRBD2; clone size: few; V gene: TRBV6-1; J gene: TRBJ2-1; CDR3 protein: CASSEGLAGWSEQFF; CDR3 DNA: TGTGCCAGCAGTGAAGGACTAGCGGGATGGTCCGAGCAGTTCTTC
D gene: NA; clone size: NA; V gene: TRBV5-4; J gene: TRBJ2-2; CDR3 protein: CASSLDGGASGELFF; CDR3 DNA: TGTGCCAGCAGCTTGGATGGGGGGGCAAGCGGGGAGCTGTTTTTT
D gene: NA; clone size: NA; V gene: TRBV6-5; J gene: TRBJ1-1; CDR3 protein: CASRPTQGNTEAFF; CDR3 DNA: TGTGCCAGCAGGCCCACACAGGGGAACACTGAAGCTTTCTTT
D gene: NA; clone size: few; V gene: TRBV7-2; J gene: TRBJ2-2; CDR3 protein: CASSNRISGELFF; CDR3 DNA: TGTGCCAGCAGCAACCGGATTTCCGGGGAGCTGTTTTTT
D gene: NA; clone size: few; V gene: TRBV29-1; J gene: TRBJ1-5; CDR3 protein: CSVGQGGQPQHF; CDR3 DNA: TGCAGCGTTGGCCAGGGAGGCCAGCCCCAGCATTTT
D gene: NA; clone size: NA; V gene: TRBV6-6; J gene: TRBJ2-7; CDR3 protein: CASSYSFGSYEQYF; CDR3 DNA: TGTGCCAGCAGTTACTCCTTTGGTTCCTACGAGCAGTACTTC
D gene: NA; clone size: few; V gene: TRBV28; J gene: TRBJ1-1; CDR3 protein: CASSPLPDEAFF; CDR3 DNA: TGTGCCAGCAGTCCCCTGCCAGATGAAGCTTTCTTT
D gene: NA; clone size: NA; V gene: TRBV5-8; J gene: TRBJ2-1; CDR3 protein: CASSLDRYEQFF; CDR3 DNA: TGTGCCAGCAGCTTGGATAGGTATGAGCAGTTCTTC
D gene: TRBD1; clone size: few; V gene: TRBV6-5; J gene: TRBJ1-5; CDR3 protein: CASSPTGEGQPQHF; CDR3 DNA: TGTGCCAGCAGTCCCACAGGGGAAGGGCAGCCCCAGCATTTT
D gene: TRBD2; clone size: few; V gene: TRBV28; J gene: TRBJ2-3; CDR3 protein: CASVAAAAGGTDTQYF; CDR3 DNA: TGTGCCAGCGTTGCCGCGGCTGCGGGAGGGACAGATACGCAGTATTTT
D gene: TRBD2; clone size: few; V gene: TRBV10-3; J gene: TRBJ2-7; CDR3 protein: CAISESEREGSEQYF; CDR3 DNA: TGTGCCATCAGTGAGTCTGAGCGGGAGGGAAGCGAGCAGTACTTC